Presented here are 8 T cell receptor beta chains from one specimen sequenced in a study of OX40 agonist ivuxolimab in advanced cancers. The method was immunoSEQ multiplex PCR; TCRdb's version includes in-frame clones alone and lacks a portion of them. The sample has some 150,000 clones, 90% seen once. This specimen was CD4+ or CD8+ T cells sorted from blood, taken in a trial of the OX40 agonist ivuxolimab. The receptor source for this set is an adult with an advanced solid tumor such as melanoma, head and neck, liver or kidney cancer.

The chain recombines TRBV11-2 with TRBJ2-7, with D perhaps TRBD1 (5 bases). Germline values: CDR1 SGHAT, CDR2 FQNNGV. Trimming removed 1 base from V and 1 base from J, with 11 bases in between. The CDR3 spans 15 residues. In DNA form, the CDR3 reads TGTGCCAGCAGCTTAGGGCCAGGACAATCCTACGAGCAGTACTTC. Translating it yields CASSLGPGQSYEQYF.

The rearrangement uses TRBV6-6 and TRBJ1-5, with D perhaps matching TRBD1 (6 bases). The CDR3 consists of 16 residues. Trimming shortened V by 7 bases and J by 2 bases, and 18 bases separated the two germline ends. Per germline, CDR1 MNHNY and CDR2 SVGAGI (reference sequence). The DNA of the CDR3 is TGTGCCAGCATCACCGTGGGGGGCGTGGGCAATCAGCCCCAGCATTTT. Translating it yields CASITVGGVGNQPQHF.

The chain combines TRBV9 with TRBJ2-1, with 13 nucleotides matching TRBD2. The CDR3 has 17 residues. The V and J ends lost 0 bases and 8 bases, in that order; junction bases with no gene match: 8. CDR1 is SGDLS, CDR2 YYNGEE, per germline. The CDR3, as DNA: TGTGCCAGCAGCGTAGCTGTGGGGACTAGCGGGATATATGAGCAGTTCTTC. It specifies CASSVAVGTSGIYEQFF. The full variable domain, completed using reference TRBV9 and TRBJ2-1, is DSGVTQTPKHLITATGQRVTLRCSPRSGDLSVYWYQQSLDQGLQFLIQYYNGEERAKGNILERFSAQQFPDLHSELNLSSLELGDSALYFCASSVAVGTSGIYEQFFGPGTRLTVL.

This clone turned up a few times. This chain links TRBV5-4 with TRBJ2-7; TRBD1 or TRBD2 may be the D gene (6 bases each). Germline-derived CDR1 and CDR2 are SGHNT and YYREEE (reference sequence). V shed 2 bases and J shed 5 bases, with 17 bases lying between them. The CDR3 runs to 15 residues. The CDR3 bases are TGTGCCAGCAGCTTTTACAGGGAGGTCGAAAACGAGCAGTACTTC. Translated: CASSFYREVENEQYF.

This sequence joins TRBV4-1 and TRBJ2-5; D gene uncertain. The V gene lost 0 bases and the J gene lost 0 bases, with 8 bases spanning the gap. The CDR3 sequence is 15 residues long. CDR1 is MGHRA and CDR2 is YSYEKL in the germline V gene. The CDR3 sequence: CASSQEVLYQETQYF. The CDR3 DNA reads TGCGCCAGCAGCCAAGAAGTCCTGTACCAAGAGACCCAGTACTTC.

The chain combines TRBV27 with TRBJ2-1; no firm D call. This CDR3 comprises 13 residues. V dropped 3 bases and J dropped 6 bases, with 9 bases sitting between them. From germline, CDR1 is MNHEY and CDR2 SMNVEV (reference sequence). CDR3 region: CASSFAPSNEQFF. CDR3 sequence (DNA): TGTGCCAGCAGTTTCGCCCCCTCCAATGAGCAGTTCTTC.

This chain uses TRBV7-3 with TRBJ2-6; D gene ambiguous. V was shortened by 3 bases and J by 0 bases, with 15 bases between the two germline ends. The CDR3 covers 18 residues. Germline loops: CDR1 SGHTA, CDR2 FQGTGA. CDR3 in DNA: TGTGCCAGCAGCTTTCCGGGCCTAGGGCCCTCTGGGGCCAACGTCCTGACTTTC. Translation gives CASSFPGLGPSGANVLTF.

The V gene is TRBV7-3, the J gene TRBJ1-1; D not certain. Per the germline V gene, CDR1 is SGHTA and CDR2 is FQGTGA. This CDR3 has 12 amino acids. Trimming took 5 bases from V and 7 from J, leaving 11 bases between them. CDR3 amino acids: CASSPAQYEAFF. CDR3 in DNA: TGTGCCAGCAGCCCCGCCCAGTATGAAGCTTTCTTT.